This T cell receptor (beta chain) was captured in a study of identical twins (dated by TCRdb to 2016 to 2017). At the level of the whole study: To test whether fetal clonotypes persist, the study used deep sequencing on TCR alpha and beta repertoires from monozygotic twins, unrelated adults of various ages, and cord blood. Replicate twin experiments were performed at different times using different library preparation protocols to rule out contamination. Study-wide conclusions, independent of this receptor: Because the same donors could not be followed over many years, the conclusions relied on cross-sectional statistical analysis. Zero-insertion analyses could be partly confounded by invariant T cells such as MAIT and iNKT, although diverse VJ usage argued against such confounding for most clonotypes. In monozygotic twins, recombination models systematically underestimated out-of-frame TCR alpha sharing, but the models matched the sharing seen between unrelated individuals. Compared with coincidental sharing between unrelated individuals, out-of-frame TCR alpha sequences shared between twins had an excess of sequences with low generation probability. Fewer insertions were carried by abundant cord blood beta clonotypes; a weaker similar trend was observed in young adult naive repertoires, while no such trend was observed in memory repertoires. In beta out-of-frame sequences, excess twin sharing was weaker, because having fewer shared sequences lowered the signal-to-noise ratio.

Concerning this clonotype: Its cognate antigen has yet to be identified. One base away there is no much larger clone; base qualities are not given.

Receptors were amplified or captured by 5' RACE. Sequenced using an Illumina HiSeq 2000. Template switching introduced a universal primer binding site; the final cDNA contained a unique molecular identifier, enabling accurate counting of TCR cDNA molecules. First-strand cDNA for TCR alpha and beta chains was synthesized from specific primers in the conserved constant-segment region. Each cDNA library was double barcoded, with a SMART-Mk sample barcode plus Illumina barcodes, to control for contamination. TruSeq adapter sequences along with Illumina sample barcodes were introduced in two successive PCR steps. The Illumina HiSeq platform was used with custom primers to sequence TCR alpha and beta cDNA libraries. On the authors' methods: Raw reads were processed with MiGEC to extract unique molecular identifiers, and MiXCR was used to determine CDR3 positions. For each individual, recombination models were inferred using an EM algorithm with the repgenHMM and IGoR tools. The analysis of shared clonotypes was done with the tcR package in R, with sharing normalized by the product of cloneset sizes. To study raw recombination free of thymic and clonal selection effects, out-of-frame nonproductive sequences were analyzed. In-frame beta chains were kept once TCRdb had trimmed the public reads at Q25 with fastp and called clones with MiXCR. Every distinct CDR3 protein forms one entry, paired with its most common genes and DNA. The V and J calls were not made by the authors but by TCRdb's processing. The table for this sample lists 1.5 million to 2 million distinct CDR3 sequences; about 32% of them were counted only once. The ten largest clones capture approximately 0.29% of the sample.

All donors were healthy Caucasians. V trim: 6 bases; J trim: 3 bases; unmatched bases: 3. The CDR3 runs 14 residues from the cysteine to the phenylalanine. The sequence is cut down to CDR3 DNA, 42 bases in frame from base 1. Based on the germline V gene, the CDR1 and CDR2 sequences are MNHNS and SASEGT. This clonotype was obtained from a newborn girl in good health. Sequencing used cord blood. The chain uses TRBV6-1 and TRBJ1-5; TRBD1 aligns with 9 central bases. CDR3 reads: CASRGDRVNQPQHF. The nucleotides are TGTGCCAGCAGAGGGGACAGGGTCAATCAGCCCCAGCATTTT.